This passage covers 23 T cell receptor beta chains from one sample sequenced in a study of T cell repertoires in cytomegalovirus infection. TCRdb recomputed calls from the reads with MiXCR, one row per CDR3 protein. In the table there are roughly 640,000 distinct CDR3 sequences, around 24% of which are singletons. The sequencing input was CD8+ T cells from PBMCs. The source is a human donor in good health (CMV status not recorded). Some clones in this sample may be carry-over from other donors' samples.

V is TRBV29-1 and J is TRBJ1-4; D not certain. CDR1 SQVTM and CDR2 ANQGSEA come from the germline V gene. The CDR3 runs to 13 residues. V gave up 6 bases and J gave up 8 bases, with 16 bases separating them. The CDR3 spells CSVYRVDGEKLFF. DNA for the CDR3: TGCAGCGTATACCGGGTCGACGGCGAAAAACTGTTTTTT. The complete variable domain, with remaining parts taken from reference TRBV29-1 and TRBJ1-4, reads SAVISQKPSRDICQRGTSLTIQCQVDSQVTMMFWYRQQPGQSLTLIATANQGSEATYESGFVIDKFPISRPNLTFSTLTVSNMSPEDSSIYLCSVYRVDGEKLFFGSGTQLSVL.

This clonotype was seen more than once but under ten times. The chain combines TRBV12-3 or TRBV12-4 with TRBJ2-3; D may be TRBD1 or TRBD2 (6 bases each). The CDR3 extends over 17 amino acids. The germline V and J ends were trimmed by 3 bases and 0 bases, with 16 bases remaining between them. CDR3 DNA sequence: TGTGCCAGCAGTTTTATTGGGGGGCCCTCTAGCACAGATACGCAGTATTTT. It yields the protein CASSFIGGPSSTDTQYF.

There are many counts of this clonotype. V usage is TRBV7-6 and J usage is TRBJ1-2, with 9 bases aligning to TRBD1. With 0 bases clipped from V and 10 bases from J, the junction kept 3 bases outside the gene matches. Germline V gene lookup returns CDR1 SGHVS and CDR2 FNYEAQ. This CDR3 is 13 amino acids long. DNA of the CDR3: TGTGCCAGCAGCTTAGCCACAGGGGGCGACTACACCTTC. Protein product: CASSLATGGDYTF.

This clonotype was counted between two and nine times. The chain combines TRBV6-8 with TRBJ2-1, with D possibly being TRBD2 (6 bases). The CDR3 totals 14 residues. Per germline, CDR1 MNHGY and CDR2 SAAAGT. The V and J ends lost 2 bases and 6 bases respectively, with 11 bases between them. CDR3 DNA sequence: TGTGCCAGCAGTTACGGCAGGAGGGGCAATGAGCAGTTCTTC. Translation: CASSYGRRGNEQFF.

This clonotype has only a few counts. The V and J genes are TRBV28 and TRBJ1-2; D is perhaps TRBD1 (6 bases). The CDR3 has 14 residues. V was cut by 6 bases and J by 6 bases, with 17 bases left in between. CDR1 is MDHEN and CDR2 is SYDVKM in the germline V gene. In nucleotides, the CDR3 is TGTGCCAGCAGAATTAAGAGCAGGGGACATGGCTACACCTTC. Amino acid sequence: CASRIKSRGHGYTF.

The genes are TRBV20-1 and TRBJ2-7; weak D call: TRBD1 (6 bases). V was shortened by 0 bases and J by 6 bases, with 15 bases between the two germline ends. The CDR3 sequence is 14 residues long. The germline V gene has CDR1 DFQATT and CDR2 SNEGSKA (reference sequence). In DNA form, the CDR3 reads TGCAGTGCTAGAGATCGGGACAAGGGGCCCGAGCAGTACTTC. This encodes CSARDRDKGPEQYF.

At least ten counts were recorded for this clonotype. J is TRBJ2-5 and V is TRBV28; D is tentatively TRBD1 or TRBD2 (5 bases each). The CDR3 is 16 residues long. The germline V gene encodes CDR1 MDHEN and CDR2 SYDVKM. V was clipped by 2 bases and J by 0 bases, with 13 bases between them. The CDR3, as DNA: TGTGCCAGCAGTTTAGGAATGGGACGGGACCAAGAGACCCAGTACTTC. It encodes CASSLGMGRDQETQYF.

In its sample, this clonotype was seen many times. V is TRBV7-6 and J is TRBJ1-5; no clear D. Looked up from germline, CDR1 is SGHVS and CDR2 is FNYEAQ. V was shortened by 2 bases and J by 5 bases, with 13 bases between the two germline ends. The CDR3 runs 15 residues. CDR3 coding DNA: TGTGCCAGCAGCTTACTTTCTGGAAGGGATCAGCCCCAGCATTTT. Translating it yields CASSLLSGRDQPQHF.

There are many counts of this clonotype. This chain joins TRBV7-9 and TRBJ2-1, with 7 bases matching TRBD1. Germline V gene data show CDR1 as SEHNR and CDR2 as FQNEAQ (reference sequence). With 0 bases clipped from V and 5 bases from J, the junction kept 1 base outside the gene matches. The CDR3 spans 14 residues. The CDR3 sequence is CASSLATGDNEQFF. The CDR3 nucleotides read TGTGCCAGCAGCTTAGCAACAGGGGACAATGAGCAGTTCTTC. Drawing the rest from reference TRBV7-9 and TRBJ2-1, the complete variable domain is DTGVSQNPRHKITKRGQNVTFRCDPISEHNRLYWYRQTLGQGPEFLTYFQNEAQLEKSRLLSDRFSAERPKGSFSTLEIQRTEQGDSAMYLCASSLATGDNEQFFGPGTRLTVL.

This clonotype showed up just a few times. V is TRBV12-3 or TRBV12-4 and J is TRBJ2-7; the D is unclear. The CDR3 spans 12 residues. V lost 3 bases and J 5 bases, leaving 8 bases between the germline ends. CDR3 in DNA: TGTGCCAGCAGTTTTGGCAATAACGAGCAGTACGTC. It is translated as CASSFGNNEQYV.

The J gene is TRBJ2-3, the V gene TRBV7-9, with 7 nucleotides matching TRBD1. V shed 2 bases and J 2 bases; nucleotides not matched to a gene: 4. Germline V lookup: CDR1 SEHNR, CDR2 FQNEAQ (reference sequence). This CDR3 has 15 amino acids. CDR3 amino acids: CASSLRQGTTDTQYF. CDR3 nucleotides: TGTGCCAGCAGCTTACGACAGGGAACCACAGATACGCAGTATTTT. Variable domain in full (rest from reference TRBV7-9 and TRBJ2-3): DTGVSQNPRHKITKRGQNVTFRCDPISEHNRLYWYRQTLGQGPEFLTYFQNEAQLEKSRLLSDRFSAERPKGSFSTLEIQRTEQGDSAMYLCASSLRQGTTDTQYFGPGTRLTVL.

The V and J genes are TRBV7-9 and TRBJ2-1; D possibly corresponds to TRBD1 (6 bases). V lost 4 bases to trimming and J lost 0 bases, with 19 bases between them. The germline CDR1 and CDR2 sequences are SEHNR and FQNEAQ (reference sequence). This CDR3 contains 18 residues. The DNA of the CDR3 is TGTGCCAGCAGCTCCAGGCCAGGGGTTCGGAGCTCCTACAATGAGCAGTTCTTC. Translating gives CASSSRPGVRSSYNEQFF. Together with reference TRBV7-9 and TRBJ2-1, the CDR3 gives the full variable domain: DTGVSQNPRHKITKRGQNVTFRCDPISEHNRLYWYRQTLGQGPEFLTYFQNEAQLEKSRLLSDRFSAERPKGSFSTLEIQRTEQGDSAMYLCASSSRPGVRSSYNEQFFGPGTRLTVL.

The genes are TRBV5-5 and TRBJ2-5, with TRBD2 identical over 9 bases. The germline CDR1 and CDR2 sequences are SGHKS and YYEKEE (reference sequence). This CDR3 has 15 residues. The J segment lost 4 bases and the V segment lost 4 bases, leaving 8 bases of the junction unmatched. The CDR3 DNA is TGTGCCAGCAGCCCTTCTAGCGGGGACCGAGAGACCCAGTACTTC. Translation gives CASSPSSGDRETQYF.

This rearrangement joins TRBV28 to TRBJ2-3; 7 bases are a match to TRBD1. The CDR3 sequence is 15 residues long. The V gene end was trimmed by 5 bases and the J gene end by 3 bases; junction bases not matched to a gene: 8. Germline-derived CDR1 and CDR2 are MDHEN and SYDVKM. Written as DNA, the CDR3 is TGTGCCAGCAGTCGCCGGGACAGCTTAACAGATACGCAGTATTTT. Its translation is CASSRRDSLTDTQYF.

Here the CDR3 reads CSARGDTGGWQPQHF. In DNA, the CDR3 is TGCAGTGCTAGAGGCGATACAGGGGGTTGGCAGCCCCAGCATTTT. This chain connects TRBV20-1 to TRBJ1-5; 8 nucleotides agree with TRBD1. J was trimmed by 7 bases and V by 1 base; bases with no gene match: 9. The germline gives CDR1 DFQATT, CDR2 SNEGSKA (reference sequence). The CDR3 consists of 15 residues.

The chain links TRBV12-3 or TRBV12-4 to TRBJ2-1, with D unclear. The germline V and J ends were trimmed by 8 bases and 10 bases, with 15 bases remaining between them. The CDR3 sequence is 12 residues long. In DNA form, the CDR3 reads TGTGCCAGCGGAGTTTTGATTATAGAGCAGTTCTTC. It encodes CASGVLIIEQFF.

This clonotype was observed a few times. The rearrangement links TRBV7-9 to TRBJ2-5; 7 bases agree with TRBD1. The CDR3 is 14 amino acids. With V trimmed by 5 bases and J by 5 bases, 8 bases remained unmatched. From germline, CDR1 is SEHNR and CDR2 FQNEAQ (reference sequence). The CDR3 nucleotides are TGTGCCAGCAGCACACCTAGACAGGGTGAGACCCAGTACTTC. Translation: CASSTPRQGETQYF. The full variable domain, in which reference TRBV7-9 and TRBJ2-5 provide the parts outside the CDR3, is DTGVSQNPRHKITKRGQNVTFRCDPISEHNRLYWYRQTLGQGPEFLTYFQNEAQLEKSRLLSDRFSAERPKGSFSTLEIQRTEQGDSAMYLCASSTPRQGETQYFGPGTRLLVL.

This CDR3 reads CASSPDRGPLKFF. The CDR3 coding sequence is TGTGCCAGCAGCCCGGACAGGGGTCCCCTCAAGTTCTTC. This chain connects TRBV14 to TRBJ2-1, with TRBD1 matching 9 bases. This CDR3 contains 13 residues. The J segment lost 14 bases and the V segment lost 4 bases, leaving 9 bases of the junction unmatched. Per the germline V gene, CDR1 is SGHDN and CDR2 is FVKESK.

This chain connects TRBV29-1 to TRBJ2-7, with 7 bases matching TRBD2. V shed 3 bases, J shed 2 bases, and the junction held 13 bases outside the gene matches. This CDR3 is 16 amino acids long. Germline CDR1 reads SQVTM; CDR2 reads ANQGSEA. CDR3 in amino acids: CSVEGWEGFAPYEQYF. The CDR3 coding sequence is TGCAGCGTTGAGGGTTGGGAGGGGTTTGCACCCTACGAGCAGTACTTC.

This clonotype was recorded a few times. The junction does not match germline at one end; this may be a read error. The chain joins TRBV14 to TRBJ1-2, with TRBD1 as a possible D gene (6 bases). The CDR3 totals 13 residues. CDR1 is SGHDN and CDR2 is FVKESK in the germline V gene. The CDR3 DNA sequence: TGTGCCAGCAGTCAAGGGGGTTCCTATGGCTACACCTTC. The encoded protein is CASSQGGSYGYTF.

The CDR3 nucleotides are TGCAGTGCTGTACAGGGGGAAACTGAAGCTTTCTTT. Translating it yields CSAVQGETEAFF. V usage is TRBV20-1 and J usage is TRBJ1-1; 8 nucleotides match TRBD1. This CDR3 spans 12 amino acids. V shed 5 bases, J shed 5 bases, and the junction held 4 bases outside the gene matches. CDR1 DFQATT and CDR2 SNEGSKA come from the germline V gene (reference sequence).

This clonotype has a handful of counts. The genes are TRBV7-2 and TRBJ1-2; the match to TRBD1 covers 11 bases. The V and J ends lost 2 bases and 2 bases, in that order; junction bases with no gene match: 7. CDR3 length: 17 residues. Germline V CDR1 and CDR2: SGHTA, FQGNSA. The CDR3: CASSLTRTGGSNYGYTF. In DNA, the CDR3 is TGTGCCAGCAGCTTAACGAGGACAGGGGGCTCGAACTATGGCTACACCTTC.

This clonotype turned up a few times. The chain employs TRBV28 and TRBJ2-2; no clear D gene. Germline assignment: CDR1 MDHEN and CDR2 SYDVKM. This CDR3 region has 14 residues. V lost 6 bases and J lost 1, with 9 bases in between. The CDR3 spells CASRFWRNTGELFF. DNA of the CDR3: TGTGCCAGCAGATTCTGGCGGAACACCGGGGAGCTGTTTTTT.